One and the same sample provided the 32 T cell receptor beta chains below, sequenced in a study of T cells after yellow fever vaccination. Via MiXCR, TCRdb re-called the 5' RACE reads, giving one row per CDR3 protein. This sample has about 400,000 distinct CDR3 sequences, with 6.2% found just once. This specimen was PBMCs, taken 5 days after the yellow fever booster vaccination. The receptors were gathered from a man younger than 45 who received the YFV17D yellow fever vaccine.

V is TRBV3-1 and J is TRBJ2-1; D is perhaps TRBD2 (7 bases). Germline lookup yields CDR1 LGHDT and CDR2 YNNKEL (reference sequence). V was trimmed by 8 bases and J by 0 bases, leaving 23 bases between them. CDR3 length: 18 residues. The CDR3 region has the DNA TGTGCCAGCTGTTCCTCGTTAGGGGGGGGTCGCTCCTACAATGAGCAGTTCTTC. It encodes CASCSSLGGGRSYNEQFF.

This clonotype was counted between two and nine times. The chain uses TRBV12-3 or TRBV12-4 and TRBJ1-4; D gene uncertain. The CDR3 is 14 residues long. Trimming pared 6 bases from V and 0 bases from J, leaving 8 bases between. The CDR3 loop is CASSPWATNEKLFF. Written as DNA, the CDR3 is TGTGCCAGCAGCCCTTGGGCAACTAATGAAAAACTGTTTTTT.

CDR3 amino acids: CASGADWGTQYF. The CDR3 coding sequence is TGTGCCAGCGGAGCCGACTGGGGGACCCAGTACTTC. The V and J genes are TRBV2 and TRBJ2-5; unclear D gene. Germline V gene sequence: CDR1 SNHLY, CDR2 FYNNEI. The CDR3 totals 12 residues. V dropped 8 bases and J dropped 7 bases, with 14 bases sitting between them.

The chain carries TRBV18 and TRBJ2-3; D not certain. This CDR3 is built from 17 residues. CDR1 and CDR2 from the germline V gene are KGHSH and LQKENI. The V and J ends lost 3 bases and 1 base respectively, with 17 bases between them. CDR3 residues: CASSPLSPGRGTDTQYF. DNA of the CDR3: TGTGCCAGCTCACCCCTATCACCCGGGCGCGGCACAGATACGCAGTATTTT.

A few counts support this clonotype. The V call is TRBV6-2 or TRBV6-3, the J call TRBJ2-1; 8 bases fit TRBD2. The length of the CDR3 is 16 residues. J was trimmed by 9 bases and V by 2 bases; bases with no gene match: 12. Germline V gene data show CDR1 as MNHEY and CDR2 as SVGEGT. The CDR3 here is CASSYPLAGPGREQFF. As DNA, the CDR3 is TGTGCCAGCAGTTACCCCTTAGCGGGACCCGGGCGTGAGCAGTTCTTC.

This clonotype was recorded many times. The chain couples TRBV6-6 to TRBJ2-7, with TRBD1 matching over 7 bases. V gave up 5 bases and J gave up 3 bases; unmatched junction bases: 4. This CDR3 comprises 13 residues. Germline V gives CDR1 MNHNY, CDR2 SVGAGI (reference sequence). The CDR3 sequence is CASSRDSNYEQYF. DNA of the CDR3: TGTGCCAGCAGTCGGGACAGCAACTACGAGCAGTACTTC.

The gene calls are TRBV24-1 and TRBJ2-1; 16 nucleotides line up with TRBD2. With 3 bases clipped from V and 5 bases from J, the junction kept 3 bases outside the gene matches. Germline CDR1 reads KGHDR; CDR2 reads SFDVKD. This CDR3 is 17 amino acids long. This chain's CDR3 is CATSDAGTSGRDNEQFF. CDR3 in DNA: TGTGCCACCAGTGATGCCGGGACTAGCGGGAGGGACAATGAGCAGTTCTTC.

This clonotype was observed many times. V is TRBV29-1 and J is TRBJ1-2; TRBD1 is a possible D gene (5 bases). The CDR3 loop spans 12 amino acids. The germline gives CDR1 SQVTM, CDR2 ANQGSEA. Trimming pared 3 bases from V and 4 bases from J, leaving 9 bases between. The CDR3 DNA is TGCAGCGTTGAGATCGGGGGCTATGGCTACACCTTC. It yields the protein CSVEIGGYGYTF.

This clonotype appeared a few times. The chain carries TRBV19 and TRBJ2-2; D is undetermined. The CDR3 spans 12 residues. Trimming cost V 5 bases and J 5 bases, with 6 bases left between them. Germline CDR1 and CDR2: LNHDA and SQIVND (reference sequence). The CDR3 nucleotides read TGTGCCAGTAGTTTCAAGACCGGGGAGCTGTTTTTT. Amino acids: CASSFKTGELFF.

In the case of this clonotype: The germline gene is not matched at one end of the junction; a read error may be the cause. The V and J genes are TRBV7-7 and TRBJ2-2; 8 bases agree with TRBD2. Germline V CDR1 and CDR2: SSHAT, FNYEAQ (reference sequence). This CDR3 is built from 17 residues. The CDR3 here is CASSLAAGAGVTGELVF. In DNA, the CDR3 is TGTGCCAGCAGCTTGGCTGCCGGAGCGGGAGTTACCGGGGAGCTGGTTTTT.

J is TRBJ2-7 and V is TRBV20-1, with 7 positions matching TRBD2. Looked up from germline, CDR1 is DFQATT and CDR2 is SNEGSKA (reference sequence). The V and J ends lost 3 bases and 6 bases, in that order; junction bases with no gene match: 5. The CDR3 contains 12 residues. CDR3 region: CSARWTRPEQYF. CDR3 in DNA: TGCAGTGCTAGGTGGACTAGACCCGAGCAGTACTTC.

The gene calls are TRBV7-2 and TRBJ2-7, with TRBD1 matching over 7 bases. This CDR3 spans 17 amino acids. V shed 5 bases, J shed 6 bases, and the junction held 19 bases outside the gene matches. CDR1 is SGHTA, CDR2 FQGNSA, per germline. The CDR3 region has the DNA TGTGCCAGCAGCCTTAAAACGACAGGGATTGGGCCAATCGAGCAGTACTTC. It yields the protein CASSLKTTGIGPIEQYF.

The rearrangement links TRBV4-3 to TRBJ2-3; 14 bases are a match to TRBD2. The CDR3 runs to 20 residues. The V gene's germline CDR1 is LGHNA and CDR2 YSLEER. The trim removed 2 bases at V and 9 bases at J, leaving 19 bases unmatched. The CDR3 sequence is CASSQPGGTSGRGSFGTQYF. The CDR3 DNA reads TGCGCCAGCAGCCAACCTGGCGGGACTAGCGGGAGAGGGTCGTTTGGGACGCAGTATTTT.

This clonotype was observed many times. The chain uses TRBV6-7 and TRBJ2-7, with D unclear. TRBV6-7 is reported as an ORF; its role is uncertain. The CDR3 loop spans 11 amino acids. V dropped 5 bases and J dropped 5 bases, with 7 bases sitting between them. CDR3 region: CASSAPHEQYF. CDR3 nucleotides: TGTGCCAGCAGTGCACCCCACGAGCAGTACTTC.

CDR3 in DNA: TGTGCCAGCCGGTCGGAGATAGTAGATACGCAGTATTTT. Translated: CASRSEIVDTQYF. V and J are TRBV7-9 and TRBJ2-3; the D is unclear. CDR1 is SEHNR and CDR2 is FQNEAQ in the germline V gene (reference sequence). This CDR3 is built from 13 residues. V lost 8 bases and J lost 5, with 14 bases in between. The complete variable domain, with remaining parts taken from reference TRBV7-9 and TRBJ2-3, reads DTGVSQNPRHKITKRGQNVTFRCDPISEHNRLYWYRQTLGQGPEFLTYFQNEAQLEKSRLLSDRFSAERPKGSFSTLEIQRTEQGDSAMYLCASRSEIVDTQYFGPGTRLTVL.

In this sample, this clonotype turned up many times. The chain recombines TRBV12-3 or TRBV12-4 with TRBJ2-7; D not resolved. Trimming removed 1 base from V and 5 bases from J, with 9 bases in between. This CDR3 is 13 amino acids long. CDR3 sequence reads: CASSLVGIHEQYF. Here the CDR3 DNA reads TGTGCCAGCAGTTTAGTAGGGATCCACGAGCAGTACTTC.

This clonotype came up a few times. The CDR3 bases are TGCGCCAGCAGCCAAGAGGGGACAGGGCTGGATGCTTTCTTT. Protein product: CASSQEGTGLDAFF. This chain uses TRBV4-3 with TRBJ1-1; 9 nucleotides match TRBD1. Germline CDR1 is LGHNA and CDR2 is YSLEER. The V segment lost 0 bases and the J segment 11 bases; nucleotides outside the gene matches: 7. This CDR3 comprises 14 residues.

This clonotype was seen at least ten times. The rearrangement links TRBV5-1 to TRBJ2-1; 9 positions match TRBD2. V lost 4 bases and J lost 0; bases outside the gene matches: 8. Germline V gene lookup returns CDR1 SGHRS and CDR2 YFSETQ. The CDR3 length is 17 residues. Here the CDR3 reads CASSTGTSNPSYNEQFF. CDR3 nucleotide sequence: TGCGCCAGCAGCACAGGGACTAGCAATCCCTCCTACAATGAGCAGTTCTTC.

V and J are TRBV7-2 and TRBJ2-3, with D perhaps matching TRBD2 (6 bases). Germline assignment: CDR1 SGHTA and CDR2 FQGNSA. The CDR3 covers 14 residues. The V gene lost 3 bases and the J gene lost 6 bases, with 13 bases spanning the gap. The CDR3 DNA follows: TGTGCCAGCAGCTTGAGTATCGGGAGTGATACGCAGTATTTT. This sequence encodes CASSLSIGSDTQYF.

This sequence joins TRBV20-1 and TRBJ2-7, with TRBD2 matching 11 bases. The V and J ends lost 0 bases and 2 bases, in that order; junction bases with no gene match: 12. From germline, CDR1 is DFQATT and CDR2 SNEGSKA (reference sequence). This CDR3 is built from 18 residues. CDR3 sequence reads: CSARDVLAGGLFAYEQYF. Written as DNA, the CDR3 is TGCAGTGCTAGAGATGTCCTAGCGGGAGGTCTATTTGCCTACGAGCAGTACTTC.

The chain is built from TRBV12-3 or TRBV12-4 and TRBJ1-5, with 7 bases fitting TRBD1. V was pared by 4 bases and J by 0 bases, with 9 bases of the junction left unmatched. CDR3 length: 17 residues. CDR3 sequence (DNA): TGTGCCAGCAGTTCTCCCGGGACAGCTTATAGCAATCAGCCCCAGCATTTT. This gives the protein CASSSPGTAYSNQPQHF.

The chain uses TRBV27 and TRBJ2-1; TRBD2 matches at 9 bases. From germline, CDR1 is MNHEY and CDR2 SMNVEV (reference sequence). The CDR3 sequence is 18 residues long. V shed 5 bases and J 2 bases; nucleotides not matched to a gene: 13. CDR3 amino acids: CASSTTPGLATTYNEQFF. For the CDR3, the DNA is TGTGCCAGCAGTACCACCCCCGGACTAGCGACCACCTACAATGAGCAGTTCTTC.

The genes are TRBV7-6 and TRBJ2-7, with TRBD2 identical over 9 bases. V lost 4 bases to trimming and J lost 6 bases; unmatched junction nucleotides: 13. Germline V gene sequence: CDR1 SGHVS, CDR2 FNYEAQ. The CDR3 runs to 16 residues. CDR3 region: CASSSVWGGRASEQYF. The CDR3 DNA sequence: TGTGCCAGCAGCTCAGTGTGGGGCGGGAGGGCCTCCGAGCAGTACTTC.

This clonotype was found a few times. V gene TRBV20-1 combines with J gene TRBJ2-7; 7 nucleotides line up with TRBD1. The CDR3 extends over 14 amino acids. CDR1 is DFQATT, CDR2 SNEGSKA, per germline (reference sequence). V dropped 4 bases and J dropped 3; count of bases not matched to a gene: 9. The CDR3 DNA reads as TGCAGTGCTACGCCGGACAGGCGCAGCTACGAGCAGTACTTC. It translates to CSATPDRRSYEQYF.

Many counts were recorded for this clonotype. The gene calls are TRBV20-1 and TRBJ2-3; no reliable D call. The CDR3 totals 15 residues. The V gene's germline CDR1 is DFQATT and CDR2 SNEGSKA (reference sequence). V lost 6 bases to trimming and J lost 0 bases, with 16 bases between them. The CDR3 region is CSASRRAASTDTQYF. CDR3 DNA sequence: TGCAGTGCCTCCCGGAGAGCAGCTAGCACAGATACGCAGTATTTT.

This clonotype showed up many times. V usage is TRBV2 and J usage is TRBJ2-3; 7 nucleotides line up with TRBD2. V lost 7 bases to trimming and J lost 6 bases; unmatched junction nucleotides: 7. The CDR3 spans 13 residues. In germline, CDR1 is SNHLY, CDR2 FYNNEI. The CDR3 here is CASMAGVVDTQYF. CDR3 coding DNA: TGTGCCAGCATGGCGGGAGTGGTGGATACGCAGTATTTT.

This clonotype was detected only a few times. The chain couples TRBV10-3 to TRBJ2-1, with 13 bases fitting TRBD2. The CDR3 runs to 15 residues. Germline loops: CDR1 ENHRY, CDR2 SYGVKD. J gave up 4 bases and V 6 bases, and 3 bases lay outside the gene matches. CDR3 coding DNA: TGTGCCATCAGGGGACTAGCGGGAAAATACAATGAGCAGTTCTTC. Its protein is CAIRGLAGKYNEQFF.

The chain is built from TRBV5-1 and TRBJ2-5; TRBD2 is a possible D gene (6 bases). The CDR3 consists of 16 residues. From germline, CDR1 is SGHRS and CDR2 YFSETQ. Trimming pared 6 bases from V and 5 bases from J, leaving 23 bases between. The CDR3 nucleotides are TGCGCCAGCATCCCCCTCGGTCCGGGAGTCGGGGAGACCCAGTACTTC. It yields the protein CASIPLGPGVGETQYF.

The chain couples TRBV3-1 to TRBJ2-7; TRBD2 matches at 14 bases. The CDR3 contains 15 residues. The germline V gene has CDR1 LGHDT and CDR2 YNNKEL (reference sequence). Germline trimming cut 1 base from V and 8 bases from J; bases unmatched to any gene: 4. DNA of the CDR3: TGTGCCAGCAGCCAAGCGACTAGCGGGAGGGCCAAGCAGTACTTC. As protein: CASSQATSGRAKQYF.

The chain couples TRBV12-3 or TRBV12-4 to TRBJ2-6; tentatively, D is TRBD1 (5 bases). Trimming took 4 bases from V and 3 from J, leaving 7 bases between them. This CDR3 spans 14 amino acids. This CDR3 reads CASSSGFGANVLTF. The CDR3 bases are TGTGCCAGCAGTTCAGGGTTTGGGGCCAACGTCCTGACTTTC.

A few counts support this clonotype. This chain's CDR3 is CASSSPAGVTDTQYF. CDR3 in DNA: TGTGCCAGCAGTTCCCCGGCAGGGGTCACAGATACGCAGTATTTT. The chain carries TRBV6-5 and TRBJ2-3, with a possible D match to TRBD1 (6 bases). The CDR3 is 15 residues long. Germline CDR1 and CDR2: MNHEY and SVGAGI. V lost 4 bases, J lost 2 bases, and 13 bases lay in between.

This clonotype showed up just a few times. The chain recombines TRBV5-4 with TRBJ2-1, with D tentatively TRBD2 (5 bases). V was cut by 4 bases and J by 4 bases, with 18 bases left in between. CDR1 is SGHNT, CDR2 YYREEE, per germline (reference sequence). The CDR3 has 16 residues. CDR3 region: CASSGLGREPYNEQFF. The CDR3 DNA reads as TGTGCCAGCAGCGGGCTGGGCCGGGAACCTTACAATGAGCAGTTCTTC.